This T cell receptor beta chain comes out of a study of technical replicates of blood from several donors. Produced via immunoSEQ multiplex PCR; TCRdb's table is partial and in-frame only. The sample lists some 100,000 clones, roughly 95% occurring once. Germline CDR1 reads KGHSH; CDR2 reads LQKENI. The V gene end was trimmed by 0 bases and the J gene end by 5 bases; junction bases not matched to a gene: 1. CDR3 length: 14 amino acids. This receptor was obtained from a human donor in good health. J is TRBJ2-7 and V is TRBV18; 10 bases fit TRBD1. The sequenced sample consisted of T cells isolated from PBMCs. The CDR3 bases are TGTGCCAGCTCACCACCGACAGGGGGCCACGAGCAGTACTTC. This translates into CASSPPTGGHEQYF.